The clone carrying this T cell receptor beta chain came up many times. Its target is not known. The sample belongs to a study of response to subunit inactivated influenza vaccine. Study outcomes and limitations: Every seasonal influenza vaccination brings in few new T cells, the authors suggested.

TCRdb itself ran the RT-PCR reads through MiXCR, one entry per CDR3 protein. The sample includes over 450,000 distinct CDR3 sequences, approximately 12% of them seen just once. The CDR3 loop spans 15 amino acids. With 6 bases removed from V and 2 bases from J, the gap between germline ends came to 15 bases. The germline gives CDR1 MNHEY, CDR2 SVGEGT. The chain links TRBV6-2 or TRBV6-3 to TRBJ2-3, with D perhaps being TRBD1 or TRBD2 (6 bases each). The material sequenced was PBMCs from blood, taken roughly 45 days after vaccination. This clonotype was obtained from a man between 50 and 59 years old who received an inactivated influenza vaccine. CDR3 sequence: CASSRPGGHTDTQYF. The DNA of the CDR3 is TGTGCCAGCAGCAGGCCCGGGGGCCACACAGATACGCAGTATTTT.